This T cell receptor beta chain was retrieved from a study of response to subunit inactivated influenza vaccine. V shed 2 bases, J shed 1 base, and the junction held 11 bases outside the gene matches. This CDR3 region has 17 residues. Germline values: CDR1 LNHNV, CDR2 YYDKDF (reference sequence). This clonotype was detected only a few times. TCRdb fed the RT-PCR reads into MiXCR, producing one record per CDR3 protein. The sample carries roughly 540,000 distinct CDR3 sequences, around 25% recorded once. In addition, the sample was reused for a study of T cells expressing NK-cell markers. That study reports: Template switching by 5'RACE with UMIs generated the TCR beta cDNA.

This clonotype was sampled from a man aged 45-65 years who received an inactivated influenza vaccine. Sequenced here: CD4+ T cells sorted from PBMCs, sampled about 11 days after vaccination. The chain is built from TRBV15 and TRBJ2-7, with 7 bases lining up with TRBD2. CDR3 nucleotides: TGTGCCACCAGCAGATCGCCCGGGGCTAGCGGTTCCTACGAGCAGTACTTC. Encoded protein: CATSRSPGASGSYEQYF.